The text below deals with one T cell receptor beta chain. The antigen is unknown. The data stem from a study of T-cell memory formation after mild COVID-19. Findings and limits, study-wide: Mostly located in CM and EM were contracting CD4+ clones, with contracting CD8+ clones located in EMRA. Later expanders leaned CD4+, whereas clones that contracted between day 15 and 85 were balanced CD4/CD8. The second-wave clones peaking on day 37 were not confirmed as SARS-CoV-2-specific.

5'RACE with constant-segment primers yielded barcoded, UMI-tagged TCR alpha and TCR beta cDNA libraries. Each CDR3 protein gets one entry after TCRdb re-called the 5' RACE reads with MiXCR. The table includes 200,000 to 300,000 distinct CDR3 sequences, 16% detected once. This CDR3 comprises 13 residues. CDR1 MDHEN and CDR2 SYDVKM come from the germline V gene. V lost 5 bases to trimming and J lost 11 bases, with 15 bases between them. The sequence was obtained from a man younger than 35 who had mild COVID-19 (a few samples of this study predate the infection). Cell type and time point are not known. The material sequenced was PBMCs or a T cell subset sorted from them (not recorded which). The V and J genes are TRBV28 and TRBJ1-4; possibly TRBD1 for D (5 bases). In nucleotides, the CDR3 is TGTGCCAGCAGTCTGGGACCTAGACGGAAACTGTTTTTT. Residues: CASSLGPRRKLFF.